These T cell receptor beta chains were read from a single sample in a study of tumor-infiltrating lymphocytes in primary liver carcinoma. Via MiXCR, TCRdb re-called the multiplex PCR reads, giving one row per CDR3 protein. The repertoire holds about 310,000 distinct CDR3 sequences, with 50% to 70% as singletons. The sample taken for sequencing was peripheral blood. The receptors stem from a man aged 40-50 years with primary liver carcinoma and hepatitis B virus infection. CDR3s include the opening cysteine and the closing phenylalanine or tryptophan. D genes are given only for firm matches. Rows give clone size only sometimes, using once, few, many, or a class for an expanded clone.

>NA|many|TRBV5-4|TRBJ2-3
CAGYHTSTDTQYF
TGTGCCGGCTACCATACTAGCACAGATACGCAGTATTTT
>TRBD2|few|TRBV28|TRBJ2-3
CASLPIAAGVWTDTQYF
TGTGCCAGCCTCCCCATAGCAGCGGGAGTATGGACAGATACGCAGTATTTT
>NA|NA|TRBV12-3/TRBV12-4|TRBJ2-1
CTSSTNNEQFF
TGTACCAGCAGTACGAATAATGAGCAGTTCTTC
>TRBD1|NA|TRBV5-5|TRBJ2-5
CGSSLFEQGQETQYF
TGTGGCAGCAGCTTGTTTGAACAGGGGCAAGAGACCCAGTACTTC
>NA|NA|TRBV29-1|TRBJ2-7
CSVGGKGLEQYF
TGCAGCGTTGGAGGGAAGGGGCTCGAGCAGTACTTC
>TRBD2|many|TRBV29-1|TRBJ2-1
CSHKLAGIYNEQFF
TGCAGCCATAAACTAGCGGGGATATACAATGAGCAGTTCTTC
>NA|NA|TRBV5-1|TRBJ2-5
CASTTGLQETQYF
TGCGCCAGCACGACAGGCCTCCAAGAGACCCAGTACTTC
>NA|NA|TRBV24-1|TRBJ2-7
CATSDRAATYEQYF
TGTGCCACCAGTGATCGGGCGGCTACCTACGAGCAGTACTTC
>NA|NA|TRBV11-1|TRBJ1-3
CVSSLGRTGNTIYF
TGTGTCAGCAGCTTAGGGCGGACTGGAAACACTATATATTTT
>TRBD2|NA|TRBV4-3|TRBJ2-1
CASSQAISASGRIGTEQFF
TGCGCCAGCAGCCAAGCAATAAGTGCTAGCGGGAGGATCGGCACTGAGCAGTTCTTC
>TRBD1|NA|TRBV5-4|TRBJ1-1
CANSPGTGGRSTEAFF
TGTGCCAACAGCCCTGGGACAGGGGGACGGAGTACTGAAGCTTTCTTT